The clone carrying this TCR beta chain was counted ten times or more. Its target is unknown. CDR1 is MDHEN, CDR2 SYDVKM, per germline. With 1 base clipped from V and 9 bases from J, the junction kept 5 bases outside the gene matches. The CDR3 sequence is 13 residues long. The sample is drawn from a study of regulatory T cells in long-lasting Graves disease. Background on the study: Over 5 years on antithyroid drugs plus positive TSH receptor antibodies marked Graves' disease as persistent.

Sample time point: persistent/refractory GD, antithyroid drugs over 5 years with positive TRAb. Isolated PBMC RNA provided the starting material for the TCR library. According to the study, TCR beta libraries were built with iRepertoire HTBI primers and CDR3-region Arm-PCR. MiXCR was run by TCRdb on the multiplex PCR reads, yielding one entry per CDR3 protein. The sample includes around 400,000 distinct CDR3 sequences, roughly 23% seen only once; the top ten take roughly an eighth. Whole-study findings and limits: There was favoring of TRBV28, TRBJ1-2 and TRBJ2-5 in persistent disease. Newly diagnosed patients shared about a thousand public clonotypes; persistent patients shared under 3,000.

The chain couples TRBV28 to TRBJ1-1, with 7 bases lining up with TRBD1. Sample: peripheral blood mononuclear cells (PBMCs), taken when the disease was refractory, from a patient treated with antithyroid drugs. This receptor was taken from a female donor with Graves disease. The CDR3 sequence: CASSLLQGKKAFF. The CDR3 DNA follows: TGTGCCAGCAGTTTATTACAGGGGAAGAAAGCTTTCTTT.